This is a list of T cell receptor beta chains from one sample in a study of T cell changes during pregnancy in multiple sclerosis. The method was immunoSEQ multiplex PCR; TCRdb's version includes in-frame clones alone and lacks a portion of them. The sample has under 85,000 clones; 75% to 95% are singletons. This sample comprised CD4+ T cells from peripheral blood mononuclear cells, obtained in the second trimester of pregnancy. These receptors came from a female donor with multiple sclerosis, enrolled in a pregnancy study. Both conserved end residues are part of each CDR3. Each record gives: J gene, D gene, clone size, V gene, CDR3 DNA, CDR3 protein. D genes are given only for firm matches. Part of the rows lack a size; the others show once, few, many or a class for expanded clones.

TRBJ2-3 TRBD2 - TRBV4-2 TGTGCCAGCAGCCAAGATTCTAGCGGGGTAGGCACAGATACGCAGTATTTT CASSQDSSGVGTDTQYF
TRBJ2-1 TRBD2 - TRBV2 TGTGCCAGCAGACTAGCGGCGATTGAGCAGTTCTTC CASRLAAIEQFF
TRBJ2-1 TRBD2 - TRBV6-1 TGTGCCAGCAGTGCGGGACTAGCGGGAGGATTTGACAATGAGCAGTTCTTC CASSAGLAGGFDNEQFF
TRBJ2-5 TRBD2 - TRBV5-1 TGCGCCAGCAGCTCACCGGGCGGTAGCGGGAAGTTGTGGCAAGAGACCCAGTACTTC CASSSPGGSGKLWQETQYF
TRBJ2-7 TRBD1 - TRBV10-3 TGTGCCATCAGTGATGGGACAGGGGGCTACGAGCAGTACTTC CAISDGTGGYEQYF
TRBJ2-1 - - TRBV5-4 TGTGCCAGCAGCGCAAACCCACTAGGAGACTCCTTCAATGAGCAGTTCTTC CASSANPLGDSFNEQFF
TRBJ1-5 TRBD1 - TRBV5-4 TGTGCCAGCAGCTCTTGGCGCGGGACAGGGGTCAATCAGCCCCAGCATTTT CASSSWRGTGVNQPQHF
TRBJ2-5 TRBD2 once TRBV7-6 TGTGCCAGCAGCTTATCTAGCGGGAGGGGTGAGACCCAGTACTTC CASSLSSGRGETQYF
TRBJ2-7 TRBD1 - TRBV10-3 TGTGCCATCAGGGCCGGGACAGGGCCCTACGAGCAGTACTTC CAIRAGTGPYEQYF
TRBJ1-2 - - TRBV5-4 TGTGCCAGCAGCTTTGAAGGGGCCCTGGGAGGCTACACCTTC CASSFEGALGGYTF
TRBJ2-5 - once TRBV27 TGTGCCAGCAGGGGAACAGGCATACAGACCCAGTACTTC CASRGTGIQTQYF
TRBJ1-1 - - TRBV15 TGTGCCACCAGCAGAGATTTATTCGGAGGGAGGGTGATGAACACTGAAGCTTTCTTT CATSRDLFGGRVMNTEAFF